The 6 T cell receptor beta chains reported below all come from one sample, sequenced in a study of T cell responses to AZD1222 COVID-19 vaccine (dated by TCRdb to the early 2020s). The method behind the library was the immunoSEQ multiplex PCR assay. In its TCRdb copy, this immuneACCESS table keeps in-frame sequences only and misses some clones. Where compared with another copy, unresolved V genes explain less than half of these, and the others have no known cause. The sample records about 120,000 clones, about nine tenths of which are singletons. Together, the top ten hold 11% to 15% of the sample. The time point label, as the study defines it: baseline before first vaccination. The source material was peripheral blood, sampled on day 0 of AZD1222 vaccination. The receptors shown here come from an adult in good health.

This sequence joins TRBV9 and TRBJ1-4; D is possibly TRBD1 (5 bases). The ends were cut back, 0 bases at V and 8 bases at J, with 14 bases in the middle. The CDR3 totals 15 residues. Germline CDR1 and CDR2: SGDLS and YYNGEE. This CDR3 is CASSVDRGKSEKLFF. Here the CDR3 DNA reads TGTGCCAGCAGCGTAGATCGGGGCAAGAGCGAAAAACTGTTTTTT.

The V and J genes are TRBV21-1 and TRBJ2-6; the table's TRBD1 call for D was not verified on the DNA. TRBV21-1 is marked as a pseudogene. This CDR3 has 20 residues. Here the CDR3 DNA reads TGTGCCAGCAGCAGGCAGGGGGGATTTCCCCAGTTGTTGGAGGCCAACGTCCTGACTTTC. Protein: CASSRQGGFPQLLEANVLTF.

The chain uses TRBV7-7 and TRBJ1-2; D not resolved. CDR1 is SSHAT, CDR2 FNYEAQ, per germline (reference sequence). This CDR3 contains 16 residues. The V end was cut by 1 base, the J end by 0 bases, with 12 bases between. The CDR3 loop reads CASSLVRARANYGYTF. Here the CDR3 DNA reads TGTGCCAGCAGCTTAGTACGGGCCAGAGCTAACTATGGCTACACCTTC. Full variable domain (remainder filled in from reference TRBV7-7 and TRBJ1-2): GAGVSQSPRYKVTKRGQDVTLRCDPISSHATLYWYQQALGQGPEFLTYFNYEAQPDKSGLPSDRFSAERPEGSISTLTIQRTEQRDSAMYRCASSLVRARANYGYTFGSGTRLTVV.

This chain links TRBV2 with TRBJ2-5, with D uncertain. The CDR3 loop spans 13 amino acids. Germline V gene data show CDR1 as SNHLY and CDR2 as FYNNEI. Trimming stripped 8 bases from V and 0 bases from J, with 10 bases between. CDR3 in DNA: TGTGCCAGCTGTGGGAACTACCAAGAGACCCAGTACTTC. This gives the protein CASCGNYQETQYF.

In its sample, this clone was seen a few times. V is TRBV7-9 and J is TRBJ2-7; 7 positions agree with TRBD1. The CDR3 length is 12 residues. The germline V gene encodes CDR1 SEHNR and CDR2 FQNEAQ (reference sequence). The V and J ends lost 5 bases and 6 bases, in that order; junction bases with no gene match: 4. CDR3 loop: CASSQTGAEQYF. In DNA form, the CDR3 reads TGTGCCAGCAGCCAAACAGGGGCCGAGCAGTACTTC.

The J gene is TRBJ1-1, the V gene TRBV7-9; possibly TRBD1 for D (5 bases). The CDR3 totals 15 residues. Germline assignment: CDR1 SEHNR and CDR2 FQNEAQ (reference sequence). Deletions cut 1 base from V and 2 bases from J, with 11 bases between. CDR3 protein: CASSLGQTVNTEAFF. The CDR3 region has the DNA TGTGCCAGCAGCTTAGGGCAGACAGTCAACACTGAAGCTTTCTTT.